The 23 T cell receptor beta chains listed next were all sequenced from one sample in a study of graft-versus-host responses after intestinal transplantation. The antigens for these receptors are not known. The method was immunoSEQ multiplex PCR; TCRdb's version includes in-frame clones alone and lacks a portion of them. The data show tens of thousands of clones, with 75% to 95% seen just once and 0.1% held by the top ten. The sample was unstimulated CD4+ T cells sorted from spleen or lymph node cells, taken before intestinal transplant. Source of these receptors: a human donor who received an intestinal transplant.

The chain uses TRBV11-3 and TRBJ2-1; TRBD2 aligns across 10 bases. With V trimmed by 2 bases and J by 8 bases, 6 bases remained unmatched. CDR3 length: 15 residues. Germline V gene sequence: CDR1 SGHNT, CDR2 YENEEA. The CDR3 DNA reads TGTGCCAGCAGCTTAAAGCGGGGGGGCCTCGATGAGCAGTTCTTC. Amino acids: CASSLKRGGLDEQFF.

This chain uses TRBV21-1 with TRBJ2-7; the tabulated D call, TRBD1, remains unverified against the DNA. TRBV21-1 is a pseudogene locus. This CDR3 comprises 17 residues. The CDR3 loop reads CASSKRGPRTGRNEQYF. DNA for the CDR3: TGTGCCAGCAGCAAAAGGGGCCCCCGGACAGGACGAAACGAGCAGTACTTC.

V gene TRBV18 combines with J gene TRBJ2-7; TRBD1 matches 7 bases. There are 15 residues in the CDR3. Germline V gene sequence: CDR1 KGHSH, CDR2 LQKENI. J lost 2 bases, V lost 4 bases, and 8 bases had no gene match. The CDR3 spells CASSLRQGGPYEQYF. The CDR3 nucleotides read TGTGCCAGCTCACTAAGACAGGGCGGGCCCTACGAGCAGTACTTC. Using reference TRBV18 and TRBJ2-7 for the parts outside the CDR3, the full variable domain is NAGVMQNPRHLVRRRGQEARLRCSPMKGHSHVYWYRQLPEEGLKFMVYLQKENIIDESGMPKERFSAEFPKEGPSILRIQQVVRGDSAAYFCASSLRQGGPYEQYFGPGTRLTVT.

The chain joins TRBV19 to TRBJ1-1; a possible D gene is TRBD1 (5 bases). Germline assignment: CDR1 LNHDA and CDR2 SQIVND (reference sequence). The CDR3 runs to 14 residues. V lost 1 base and J lost 4, with 10 bases in between. The CDR3 loop is CASSIVQGTTEAFF. Here the CDR3 DNA reads TGTGCCAGTAGTATAGTGCAGGGAACCACTGAAGCTTTCTTT.

This sequence joins TRBV30 and TRBJ1-2; D not certain. Trimming took 5 bases from V and 2 from J, leaving 12 bases between them. Germline lookup yields CDR1 GTSNPN and CDR2 SVGIG (reference sequence). The CDR3 sequence is 13 residues long. CDR3 amino acids: CAWDREGNYGYTF. DNA for the CDR3: TGTGCCTGGGATCGGGAGGGAAACTATGGCTACACCTTC.

This clone was seen more than once but under ten times. In nucleotides, the CDR3 is TGTGCCATCAGGGACAGCCAACCGAATTCACCCCTCCACTTT. This translates into CAIRDSQPNSPLHF. The rearrangement links TRBV10-3 to TRBJ1-6; possible D gene TRBD1, 6 bases. The CDR3 is 14 amino acids. CDR1 is ENHRY, CDR2 SYGVKD, per germline. Trimming left V 6 bases short and J 7 bases short, with 13 bases between.

The J gene is TRBJ1-2, the V gene TRBV29-1; a possible D gene is TRBD1 (5 bases). V shed 3 bases and J shed 7 bases, with 15 bases lying between them. The length of the CDR3 is 13 residues. The germline gives CDR1 SQVTM, CDR2 ANQGSEA. CDR3 DNA: TGCAGCGTTGATGTCCAGGGAGCGGGTGGCTACACCTTC. Amino acid sequence: CSVDVQGAGGYTF.

This chain joins TRBV7-9 and TRBJ2-7; D is perhaps TRBD2 (5 bases). The CDR3 totals 14 residues. Germline values: CDR1 SEHNR, CDR2 FQNEAQ (reference sequence). The ends were cut back, 2 bases at V and 5 bases at J, with 13 bases in the middle. The CDR3 reads CASSLSSGYNEQYF. The CDR3 nucleotides read TGTGCCAGCAGCTTAAGTTCGGGGTACAACGAGCAGTACTTC.

The V call is TRBV2, the J call TRBJ2-3; D is possibly TRBD2 (5 bases). CDR3 length: 13 residues. Germline loops: CDR1 SNHLY, CDR2 FYNNEI. Deletions cut 3 bases from V and 3 bases from J, with 7 bases between. The CDR3 DNA is TGTGCCAGCAGTGATAGGACTACAGATACGCAGTATTTT. Translated, it gives CASSDRTTDTQYF.

The chain recombines TRBV5-1 with TRBJ2-2; D uncertain. Germline lookup yields CDR1 SGHRS and CDR2 YFSETQ. The CDR3 has 12 residues. V was pared by 0 bases and J by 8 bases, with 5 bases between. The CDR3 nucleotides read TGCGCCAGCAGCTTGGAACTGGGGGAGCTGTTTTTT. Translated: CASSLELGELFF.

The chain uses TRBV18 and TRBJ1-1, with D perhaps TRBD1 (5 bases). Germline CDR1 KGHSH, CDR2 LQKENI. The length of the CDR3 is 13 residues. Trimming cost V 3 bases and J 11 bases, with 16 bases left between them. The DNA of the CDR3 is TGTGCCAGCTCACCGAGCTGGGGGGGTGAGGCTTTCTTT. Protein: CASSPSWGGEAFF.

This chain connects TRBV4-1 to TRBJ2-3, with a weak D call TRBD2 (7 bases). The CDR3 is made up of 16 amino acids. Germline assignment: CDR1 MGHRA and CDR2 YSYEKL. The V end was cut by 1 base, the J end by 1 base, with 12 bases between. The CDR3 DNA is TGCGCCAGCAGCCAAGGAGGGGGGGCCGGCACAGATACGCAGTATTTT. This sequence encodes CASSQGGGAGTDTQYF.

The rearrangement joins TRBV18 to TRBJ2-2; 9 nucleotides align to TRBD1. This CDR3 region has 16 residues. Germline-derived CDR1 and CDR2 are KGHSH and LQKENI. The J segment lost 0 bases and the V segment lost 4 bases, leaving 3 bases of the junction unmatched. In DNA, the CDR3 is TGTGCCAGCTCACAACAGGGGGCCGCGAACACCGGGGAGCTGTTTTTT. Protein: CASSQQGAANTGELFF.

The genes are TRBV29-1 and TRBJ2-2, with D tentatively TRBD2 (6 bases). The CDR3 loop spans 16 amino acids. Trimming removed 4 bases at V and 0 bases at J, with 15 bases between. CDR1 and CDR2 from the germline V gene are SQVTM and ANQGSEA. CDR3 sequence (DNA): TGCAGCGTTGGGGGCCGGGGGACGGCGAACACCGGGGAGCTGTTTTTT. Its translation: CSVGGRGTANTGELFF.

This clone was seen a handful of times. The V and J genes are TRBV15 and TRBJ1-3; possible D gene TRBD1, 5 bases. The CDR3 is 15 residues long. V was cut by 0 bases and J by 4 bases, with 10 bases left in between. Germline CDR1 and CDR2: LNHNV and YYDKDF (reference sequence). The CDR3 protein is CATSRDAQGGNTIYF. The CDR3 region has the DNA TGTGCCACCAGCAGAGATGCCCAGGGAGGAAACACCATATATTTT.

The V and J genes are TRBV21-1 and TRBJ2-1; the D call of TRBD1 is as the table states it, not checked on the DNA. TRBV21-1 is recorded as a pseudogene. The CDR3 contains 16 residues. CDR3 coding DNA: TGTGCCAGCAGCAAACGACCGGGACAGGTGAACAATGAGCAGTTCTTC. It codes for CASSKRPGQVNNEQFF.

This clone was counted only a few times. The chain recombines TRBV27 with TRBJ2-7; 10 bases map to TRBD2. The junction had 6 bases not matched to a gene; V was cut back by 4 bases and J by 3 bases. The CDR3 is 15 amino acids. Germline CDR1 MNHEY, CDR2 SMNVEV (reference sequence). The CDR3 nucleotides read TGTGCCAGCAGTTCCCGTCTAGCGGGGGACTACGAGCAGTACTTC. Translating it yields CASSSRLAGDYEQYF.

The chain links TRBV4-1 to TRBJ2-7; D perhaps matches TRBD2 (8 bases). From germline, CDR1 is MGHRA and CDR2 YSYEKL. Trimming removed 1 base from V and 0 bases from J, with 13 bases in between. The CDR3 runs to 16 residues. CDR3 nucleotide sequence: TGCGCCAGCAGCCAAGTTAGCGGGACAGTCTCCTACGAGCAGTACTTC. Amino acids: CASSQVSGTVSYEQYF.

The J gene is TRBJ1-1, the V gene TRBV7-2; perhaps TRBD1 as D (5 bases). Trimming took off 5 bases at V and 1 base at J, with 11 bases between the two ends. The CDR3 consists of 14 residues. Germline V lookup: CDR1 SGHTA, CDR2 FQGNSA. The CDR3 nucleotides are TGTGCCAGCAGCATAAGGGGCGGGAACACTGAAGCTTTCTTT. Encoded protein: CASSIRGGNTEAFF.

The chain links TRBV4-3 to TRBJ1-2; tentatively, D is TRBD1 (6 bases). This CDR3 region has 16 residues. The germline V gene has CDR1 LGHNA and CDR2 YSLEER. The V end lost 1 base, the J end lost 7 bases, and 19 bases lay between the germline ends. CDR3 amino acids: CASSQVPGTPYRGYTF. In DNA form, the CDR3 reads TGCGCCAGCAGCCAAGTTCCCGGGACACCATACCGTGGCTACACCTTC.

This chain links TRBV10-1 with TRBJ2-7; 12 positions agree with TRBD1. Trimming cost V 5 bases and J 7 bases; bases outside gene matches: 6. The CDR3 is 14 residues long. Germline V CDR1 and CDR2: WNHNN, SYGVQD (reference sequence). The CDR3, as DNA: TGCGCCAGCAGTCCCGGGACAGGGGGCGGGGAGCAGTACTTC. Residues: CASSPGTGGGEQYF.

The chain combines TRBV5-5 with TRBJ2-7; 7 nucleotides agree with TRBD1. The CDR3 extends over 14 amino acids. The germline CDR1 and CDR2 sequences are SGHKS and YYEKEE (reference sequence). V shed 4 bases and J 3 bases; nucleotides not matched to a gene: 7. As DNA, the CDR3 is TGTGCCAGCAGCCCGGGGACAGCATTCTACGAGCAGTACTTC. Translation: CASSPGTAFYEQYF.

This chain joins TRBV19 and TRBJ1-6; TRBD1 might be the D (5 bases). The CDR3 contains 16 residues. CDR1 is LNHDA and CDR2 is SQIVND in the germline V gene (reference sequence). V lost 3 bases and J 6 bases, leaving 15 bases between the germline ends. CDR3 nucleotides: TGTGCCAGTAGTATGTCAAAGACAGTGAGTAATTCACCCCTCCACTTT. Amino acids: CASSMSKTVSNSPLHF. The variable domain in full, with the rest retrieved from reference TRBV19 and TRBJ1-6, is DGGITQSPKYLFRKEGQNVTLSCEQNLNHDAMYWYRQDPGQGLRLIYYSQIVNDFQKGDIAEGYSVSREKKESFPLTVTSAQKNPTAFYLCASSMSKTVSNSPLHFGNGTRLTVT.